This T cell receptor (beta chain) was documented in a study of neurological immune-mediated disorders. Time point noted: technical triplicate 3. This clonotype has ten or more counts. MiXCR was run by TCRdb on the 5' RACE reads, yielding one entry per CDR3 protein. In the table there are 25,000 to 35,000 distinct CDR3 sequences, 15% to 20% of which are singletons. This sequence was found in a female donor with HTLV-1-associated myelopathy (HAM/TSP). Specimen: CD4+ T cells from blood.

CDR3 amino acids: CASSEPTTSGRPLLSYEQYF. The CDR3 DNA reads as TGTGCCAGCAGTGAGCCCACGACTAGCGGGAGGCCTCTCCTCTCCTACGAGCAGTACTTC. V and J are TRBV6-1 and TRBJ2-7, with 13 bases that match TRBD2. The germline V gene has CDR1 MNHNS and CDR2 SASEGT. V lost 3 bases to trimming and J lost 0 bases; unmatched junction nucleotides: 14. This CDR3 contains 20 residues.